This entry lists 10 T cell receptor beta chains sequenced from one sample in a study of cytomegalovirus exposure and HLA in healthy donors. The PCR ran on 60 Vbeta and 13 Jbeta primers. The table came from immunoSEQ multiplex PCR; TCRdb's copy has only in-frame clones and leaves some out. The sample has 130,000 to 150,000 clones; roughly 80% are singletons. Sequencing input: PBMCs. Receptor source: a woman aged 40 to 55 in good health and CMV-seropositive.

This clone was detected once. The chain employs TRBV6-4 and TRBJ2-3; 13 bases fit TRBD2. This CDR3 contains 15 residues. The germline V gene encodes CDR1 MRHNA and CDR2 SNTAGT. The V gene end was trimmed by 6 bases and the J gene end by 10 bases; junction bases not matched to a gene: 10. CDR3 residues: CASSQLAGGQGAQYF. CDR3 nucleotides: TGTGCCAGCAGCCAACTAGCGGGGGGGCAAGGTGCGCAGTATTTT.

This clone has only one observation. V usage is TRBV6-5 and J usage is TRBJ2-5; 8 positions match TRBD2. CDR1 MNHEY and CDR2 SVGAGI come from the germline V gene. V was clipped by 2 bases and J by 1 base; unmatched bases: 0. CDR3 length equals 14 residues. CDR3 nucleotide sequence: TGTGCCAGCAGTTACGGGACTAGCCAAGAGACCCAGTACTTC. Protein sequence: CASSYGTSQETQYF.

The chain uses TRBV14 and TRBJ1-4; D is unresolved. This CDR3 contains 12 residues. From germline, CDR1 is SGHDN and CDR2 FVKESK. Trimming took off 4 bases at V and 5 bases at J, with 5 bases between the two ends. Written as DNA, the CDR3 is TGTGCCAGCAGCCTCCAAAATGAAAAACTGTTTTTT. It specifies CASSLQNEKLFF.

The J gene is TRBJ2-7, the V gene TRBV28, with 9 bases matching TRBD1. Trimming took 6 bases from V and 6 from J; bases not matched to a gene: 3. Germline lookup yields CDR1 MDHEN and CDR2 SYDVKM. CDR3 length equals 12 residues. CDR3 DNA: TGTGCCAGCAGGGGGACAGGGTTCGAGCAGTACTTC. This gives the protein CASRGTGFEQYF.

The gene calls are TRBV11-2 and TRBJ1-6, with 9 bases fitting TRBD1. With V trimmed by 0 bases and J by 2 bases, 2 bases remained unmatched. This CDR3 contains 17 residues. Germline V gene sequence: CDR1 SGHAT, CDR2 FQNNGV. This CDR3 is CASSLEGTGTYNSPLHF. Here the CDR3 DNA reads TGTGCCAGCAGCTTAGAAGGGACAGGGACCTATAATTCACCCCTCCACTTT.

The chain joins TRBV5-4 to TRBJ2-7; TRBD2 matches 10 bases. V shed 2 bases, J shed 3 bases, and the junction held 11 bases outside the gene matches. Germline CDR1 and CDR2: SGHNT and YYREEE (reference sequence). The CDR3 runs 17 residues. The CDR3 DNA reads TGTGCCAGCAGCTTCAAGGCTAGCGGGGGCCTCTTCTACGAGCAGTACTTC. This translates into CASSFKASGGLFYEQYF. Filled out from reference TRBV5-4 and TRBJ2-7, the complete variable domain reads ETGVTQSPTHLIKTRGQQVTLRCSSQSGHNTVSWYQQALGQGPQFIFQYYREEENGRGNFPPRFSGLQFPNYSSELNVNALELDDSALYLCASSFKASGGLFYEQYFGPGTRLTVT.

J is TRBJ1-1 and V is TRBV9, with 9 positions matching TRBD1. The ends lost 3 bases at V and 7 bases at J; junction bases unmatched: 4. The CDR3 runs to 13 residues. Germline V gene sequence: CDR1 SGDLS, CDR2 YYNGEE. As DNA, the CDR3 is TGTGCCAGCAGCGGGGGACAGGGAGATGAAGCTTTCTTT. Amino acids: CASSGGQGDEAFF.

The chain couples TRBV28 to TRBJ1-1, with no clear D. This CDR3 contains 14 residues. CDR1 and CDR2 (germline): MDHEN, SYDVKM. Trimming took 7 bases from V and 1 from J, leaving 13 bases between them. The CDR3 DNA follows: TGTGCCAGCAAACAAGTTCGGGGGAACACTGAAGCTTTCTTT. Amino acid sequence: CASKQVRGNTEAFF.

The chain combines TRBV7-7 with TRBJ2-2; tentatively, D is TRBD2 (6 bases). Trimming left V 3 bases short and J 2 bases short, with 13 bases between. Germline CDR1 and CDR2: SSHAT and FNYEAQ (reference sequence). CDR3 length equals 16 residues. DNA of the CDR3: TGTGCCAGCAGCTTTGGCAGCGGGTTCAACACCGGGGAGCTGTTTTTT. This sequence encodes CASSFGSGFNTGELFF.

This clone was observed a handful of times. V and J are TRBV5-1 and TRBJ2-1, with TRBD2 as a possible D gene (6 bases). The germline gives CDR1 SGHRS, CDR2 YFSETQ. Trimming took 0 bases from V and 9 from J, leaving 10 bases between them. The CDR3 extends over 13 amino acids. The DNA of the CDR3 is TGCGCCAGCAGCTTGGCCCAGGGAGGTGAGCAGTTCTTC. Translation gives CASSLAQGGEQFF.